A selection of T cell receptor beta chains follows, all from one sample in a study of early T cells in non-severe SARS-CoV-2 infection. A single record per CDR3 protein comes from TCRdb applying MiXCR to the 5' RACE reads. In the table there are 40,000 to 55,000 distinct CDR3 sequences, approximately 6.5% of which are singletons. The sample was whole blood, taken at baseline. The origin of the receptors is an adult who was a healthcare worker with PCR-confirmed SARS-CoV-2 infection or an uninfected control (not recorded which). Each CDR3 is given with its conserved first and last residue. The D gene is left open where the match is weak. Clone size is given for some rows only: seen once, a few or many times, or a class if the clone is expanded.

NA,many,TRBV27,TRBJ2-1,TGTGCCAGCAATGACTATGAGCAGTTCTTC,CASNDYEQFF
TRBD2,NA,TRBV28,TRBJ2-2,TGTGCCAGCAAGGCTAGCGGGAGGATCGGGGAGCTGTTTTTT,CASKASGRIGELFF
TRBD2,NA,TRBV6-2/TRBV6-3,TRBJ2-5,TGTGCCAGCAGTCCCGGGACTAGCGTCGAGACCCAGTACTTC,CASSPGTSVETQYF
NA,NA,TRBV11-2,TRBJ2-7,TGTGCCAGCAGCTTCGGAGTCGGATACGAGCAGTACTTC,CASSFGVGYEQYF
NA,many,TRBV7-2,TRBJ2-2,TGTGCCAGCAGCTTATTGCGGGGCGCCGGGGAGCTGTTTTTT,CASSLLRGAGELFF
NA,many,TRBV5-4,TRBJ2-7,TGTGCCAGCAGCTTGGGAGGAGCGGACTTAACCTACGAGCAGTACTTC,CASSLGGADLTYEQYF
TRBD2,few,TRBV2,TRBJ2-5,TGTGCCAGCAGTGCCGGGACTAGCGGGGGGCAAGAGACCCAGTACTTC,CASSAGTSGGQETQYF
NA,few,TRBV6-5,TRBJ2-3,TGTGCCAGCAGTTACTCCTACGCAGATACGCAGTATTTT,CASSYSYADTQYF
TRBD1,NA,TRBV4-2,TRBJ1-2,TGTGCCAGCAGCCCACCCGGCAGGGGGAACTATGGCTACACCTTC,CASSPPGRGNYGYTF
NA,many,TRBV29-1,TRBJ1-1,TGCAGCGTTGAAGGTCGACAGCACACTGAAGCTTTCTTT,CSVEGRQHTEAFF
NA,NA,TRBV2,TRBJ1-1,TGTGCCAGCAGTGAGGGGGGACTTGAAGCTTTCTTT,CASSEGGLEAFF
NA,few,TRBV3-1,TRBJ2-2,TGTGCCAGCAGCCAAGATGGGAGGAACACCGGGGAGCTGTTTTTT,CASSQDGRNTGELFF
NA,few,TRBV2,TRBJ1-6,TGTGCCGGGTCTATAAGCGAGGGCGGTAATTCACCCCTCCACTTT,CAGSISEGGNSPLHF
NA,many,TRBV20-1,TRBJ1-4,TGCAGTGCTTTTAATGAAAAACTGTTTTTT,CSAFNEKLFF
TRBD1,many,TRBV10-3,TRBJ2-5,TGTGCCACCCGACGTGGACAGGGGGTCGAAGAGACCCAGTACTTC,CATRRGQGVEETQYF
NA,many,TRBV28,TRBJ2-3,TGTGCCAGCAGCCAACTCCCTAGAACAAACACAGATACGCAGTATTTT,CASSQLPRTNTDTQYF
TRBD2,few,TRBV12-3/TRBV12-4,TRBJ2-1,TGTGCCAGCATTTTACGGGGACTAGCGGGAAACAATGAGCAGTTCTTC,CASILRGLAGNNEQFF
TRBD2,NA,TRBV20-1,TRBJ2-3,TGCAGTGCTAGAAGCGGGGGACACCTGGAAGATACGCAGTATTTT,CSARSGGHLEDTQYF
NA,few,TRBV11-2,TRBJ2-3,TGTGCCAGCAGCTTGGCGGGGATCAGCACAGATACGCAGTATTTT,CASSLAGISTDTQYF
TRBD2,few,TRBV5-1,TRBJ2-3,TGCGCCAGCAGCGAGGGGACTAGCGGGGATACGCAGTATTTT,CASSEGTSGDTQYF
NA,many,TRBV5-5,TRBJ2-1,TGTGCCAGCAGCCTGCTTTCAGGGGTTTATGAGCAGTTCTTC,CASSLLSGVYEQFF
TRBD2,few,TRBV7-2,TRBJ2-1,TGTGCCAGCAGCCTCAGGCCTACTAGCGGGATCAATGAGCAGTTCTTC,CASSLRPTSGINEQFF
NA,many,TRBV3-1,TRBJ1-5,TGTGCCAGCAGCCATGCAGGGGGCAATCAGCCCCAGCATTTT,CASSHAGGNQPQHF
TRBD2,few,TRBV7-8,TRBJ2-2,TGTGCCAGCAGCCCACACTTTGGGACTAGCGGGAGGAACACCGGGGAGCTGTTTTTT,CASSPHFGTSGRNTGELFF
NA,few,TRBV5-1,TRBJ2-3,TGCGCCAGCAGCTTGAGCGGGACAGATACGCAGTATTTT,CASSLSGTDTQYF
TRBD1,few,TRBV6-5,TRBJ2-7,TGTGCCAGCAGACCTTTCAGACAGGGGACCTACGAGCAGTACTTC,CASRPFRQGTYEQYF
NA,NA,TRBV5-4,TRBJ1-6,TGTGCCAGCAGCTCGTACAGGCAGAGCTCCTATAATTCACCCCTCCACTTT,CASSSYRQSSYNSPLHF
TRBD1,few,TRBV7-7,TRBJ1-1,TGTGCTAGCAGCTTAGAGACAGGGGGCAGGAACACTGAAGCTTTCTTT,CASSLETGGRNTEAFF
TRBD1,many,TRBV6-6,TRBJ1-5,TGTGCCAGCAGTTATGACAGGGTTCAGCCCCAGCATTTT,CASSYDRVQPQHF
NA,NA,TRBV11-2,TRBJ2-3,TGTGCCAGCAGTGAGGGGGGGACCAGCACAGATACGCAGTATTTT,CASSEGGTSTDTQYF
NA,many,TRBV3-1,TRBJ2-7,TGTGCCAGCAGCCATGGGGTCTACGAGCAGTACTTC,CASSHGVYEQYF